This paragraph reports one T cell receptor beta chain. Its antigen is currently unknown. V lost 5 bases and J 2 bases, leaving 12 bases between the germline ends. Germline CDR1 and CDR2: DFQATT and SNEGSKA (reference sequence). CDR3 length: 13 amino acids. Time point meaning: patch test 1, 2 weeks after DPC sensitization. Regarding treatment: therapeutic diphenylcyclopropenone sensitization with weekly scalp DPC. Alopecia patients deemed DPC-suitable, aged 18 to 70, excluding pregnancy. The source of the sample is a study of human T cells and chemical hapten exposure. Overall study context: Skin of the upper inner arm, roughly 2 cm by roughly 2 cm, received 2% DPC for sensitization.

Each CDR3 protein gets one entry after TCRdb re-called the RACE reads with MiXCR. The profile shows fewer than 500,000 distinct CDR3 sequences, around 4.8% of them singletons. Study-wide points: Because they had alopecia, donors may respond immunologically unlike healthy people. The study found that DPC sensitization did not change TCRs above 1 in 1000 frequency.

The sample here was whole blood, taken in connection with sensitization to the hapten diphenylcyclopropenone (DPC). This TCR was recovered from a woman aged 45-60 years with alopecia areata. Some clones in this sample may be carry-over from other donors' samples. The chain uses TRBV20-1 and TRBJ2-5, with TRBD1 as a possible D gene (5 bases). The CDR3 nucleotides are TGCAGTGCTCTTTTCAGGACACAAGAGACCCAGTACTTC. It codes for CSALFRTQETQYF.